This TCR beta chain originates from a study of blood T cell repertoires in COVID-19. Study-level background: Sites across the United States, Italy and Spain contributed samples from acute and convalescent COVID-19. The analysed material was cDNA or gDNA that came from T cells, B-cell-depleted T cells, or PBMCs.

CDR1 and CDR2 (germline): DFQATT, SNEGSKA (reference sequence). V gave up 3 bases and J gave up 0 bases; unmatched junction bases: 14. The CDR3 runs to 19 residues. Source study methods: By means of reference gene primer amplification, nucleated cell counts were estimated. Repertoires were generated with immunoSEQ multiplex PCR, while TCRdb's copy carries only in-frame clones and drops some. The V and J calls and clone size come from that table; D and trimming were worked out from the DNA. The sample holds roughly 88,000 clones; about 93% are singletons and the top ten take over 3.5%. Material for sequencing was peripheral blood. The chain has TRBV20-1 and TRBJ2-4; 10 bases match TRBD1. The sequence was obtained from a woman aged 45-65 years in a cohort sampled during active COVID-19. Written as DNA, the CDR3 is TGCAGTGCTAGTGATTGGAGGACAGGGGGTATTCGAGCCAAAAACATTCAGTACTTC. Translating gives CSASDWRTGGIRAKNIQYF.